Below, one T cell receptor beta chain is given with its context. The antigen is undetermined. The sample is drawn from a study of CXCR3-negative and CXCR3-positive naive CD8 T cells. Whole-study findings and limits: A higher hydrophobicity marked the TRB CDR3s of CXCR3-positive naive cells versus CXCR3-negative naive cells.

Germline V gene sequence: CDR1 SGHDT, CDR2 YYEEEE. The CDR3 totals 11 residues. Researchers prepared the TRB cDNA libraries using 5' RACE with UMI labels. TCRdb re-called the 5' RACE reads and catalogs CDR3 proteins one per entry, DNA excluded. This sample's clone table lists around 120,000 distinct CDR3 sequences. The chain recombines TRBV5-6 with TRBJ1-1. This sequence originates from a human donor in good health. Some clones in this sample may be carry-over from other donors' samples. Sample: naive CXCR3+ CD8+ T cells from blood. Indicated subset: CD45RO-CCR7+CD27+CD95- naive CD8+ T cells expressing CXCR3 (TNR3+). This CDR3 is CASSSGAEAFF.